Listed below are T cell receptor beta chains from one sample, sequenced in a study of T cell responses to AZD1222 COVID-19 vaccine. Repertoires were generated with immunoSEQ multiplex PCR, while TCRdb's copy carries only in-frame clones and drops some. In the table there are about 82,000 clones, around nine tenths of which are singletons. The specimen was peripheral blood, collected 28 days after the second AZD1222 dose. The source is an adult who received the AZD1222 COVID-19 vaccine. CDR3s leave out the opening cysteine and the closing phenylalanine or tryptophan.

j_gene | v_gene | CDR3aa
TRBJ1-4 | TRBV30 | AWGLQGRSEKLF
TRBJ1-4 | TRBV7-2 | ASSQRQGGAANEKLF
TRBJ2-1 | TRBV19 | ASSDSRYSYNEQF
TRBJ2-5 | TRBV7-8 | ASSFTGQETQY
TRBJ1-4 | TRBV7-2 | ASSLEPGVAKLF
TRBJ1-1 | TRBV6-1 | ASSESGGDTEAF
TRBJ1-2 | TRBV9 | ASSVLGGDYGYT
TRBJ2-7 | TRBV21-1 | ASSKTGTSGGTHYEQY
TRBJ1-2 | TRBV30 | AWSPPGTGSYGYT
TRBJ1-4 | TRBV6-1 | ASSEGAGQGNEKLF
TRBJ1-1 | TRBV2 | ASIGTESNTEAF
TRBJ1-1 | TRBV18 | ASSPSGGYTEAF
TRBJ1-4 | TRBV6-6 | ASSTRATNEKLF
TRBJ2-7 | TRBV5-1 | ASSLGGTETYEQY
TRBJ2-2 | TRBV6-2/TRBV6-3 | ASSYSGSTGELF
TRBJ2-1 | TRBV7-3 | ASSFTGVSEQF
TRBJ1-2 | TRBV19 | ASSFRGLDYGYT
TRBJ2-7 | TRBV7-8 | ASSPSARTVIYEQY
TRBJ1-1 | TRBV20-1 | SARELDRAF
TRBJ2-1 | TRBV12-5 | ASGLGTSGGAYNEQF
TRBJ1-6 | TRBV28 | ASSLPNARQYNSPLH
TRBJ2-5 | TRBV29-1 | SVGGSGAPVTQY
TRBJ2-2 | TRBV7-9 | ASSLPGGDTGELF
TRBJ2-7 | TRBV11-2 | ASSVDYEQY
TRBJ2-7 | TRBV6-6 | ASSSPRGEQY
TRBJ1-2 | TRBV30 | AWTPPGGYYGYT
TRBJ2-1 | TRBV5-1 | ASSIGRQVLIGEQF
TRBJ2-2 | TRBV14 | ASSPEGRARGELF
TRBJ2-7 | TRBV6-2/TRBV6-3 | ASSSTRNHYEQY
TRBJ1-5 | TRBV7-9 | ASSPGTGQPQH
TRBJ1-5 | TRBV5-1 | ASSLGGPEGPQH
TRBJ2-5 | TRBV7-8 | ASSLARGGLGETQY
TRBJ1-5 | TRBV7-6 | ASSPDPSNQPQH
TRBJ2-4 | TRBV28 | ASSPDPGAKNIQY
TRBJ1-5 | TRBV15 | ATSRDSWAIDDQPQH
TRBJ1-6 | TRBV25-1 | ASSEYKGGYNSPLH
TRBJ1-6 | TRBV25-1 | ASSAIGGFNSPLH
TRBJ1-2 | TRBV28 | ASSLSRGGYT
TRBJ2-5 | TRBV5-1 | ASAGLAGKETQY
TRBJ1-1 | TRBV18 | ASSLRQDTEAF
TRBJ1-5 | TRBV5-6 | ASSLGGNGNQPQH
TRBJ1-5 | TRBV10-3 | AISERGESNQPQH
TRBJ1-2 | TRBV7-9 | ASSASPGGAYGYT
TRBJ1-6 | TRBV4-3 | ASSQDPIRATLRNSPLH
TRBJ2-1 | TRBV24-1 | AIRHRDPGGGDNEQF
TRBJ1-2 | TRBV7-2 | ASSLERQSIGGYT
TRBJ1-2 | TRBV29-1 | SVEQGNYGYT
TRBJ2-7 | TRBV3-1/TRBV3-2 | ASSQEGGGTYEQY